This T cell receptor beta chain was observed in a study of T cells in Graves' hyperthyroidism and ophthalmopathy. Study-level background: Peripheral blood was obtained at initial diagnosis, preceding any treatment. Study conclusions and caveats: Ophthalmopathy was separated from stable hyperthyroidism by a 13 V-J model.

Notes on this clonotype: Its antigen is currently unknown.

Authors of the study amplified TCR beta CDR3 regions from RNA transcripts. The TCR CDR3 was amplified in a first-round RT-PCR using the HTBI primer set. TCRdb reprocessed the multiplex PCR reads with MiXCR, giving one entry per CDR3 protein. The data show approximately 600,000 distinct CDR3 sequences, roughly 16% seen once. Over 18 months, lack of ophthalmopathy progression marked Graves' hyperthyroidism as stable. The PBMCs had their origin in 10 ml of fresh peripheral blood. This receptor was identified in a woman aged 25 to 45 with Graves' hyperthyroidism. Sequencing input: blood.

CDR3 loop: CATSDRTTDTQYF. The CDR3 region has the DNA TGTGCCACCAGTGACCGCACTACAGATACGCAGTATTTT. The V gene is TRBV24-1, the J gene TRBJ2-3; D gene ambiguous. V was trimmed by 4 bases and J by 3 bases, leaving 7 bases between them. Per germline, CDR1 KGHDR and CDR2 SFDVKD. CDR3 length: 13 amino acids.